The count of the clone carrying this T cell receptor (beta chain) is one. The table came from immunoSEQ multiplex PCR; TCRdb's copy has only in-frame clones and leaves some out. The table lists 55,000 to 90,000 clones, roughly 77% of them singletons. The CDR3 consists of 14 residues. Germline CDR1 SGHAT, CDR2 FQNNGV. V was pared by 3 bases and J by 13 bases, with 16 bases between. This specimen belongs to a study of blood T cell repertoires in COVID-19. Study at large: PBMCs, B-cell-depleted T cells, or T cells provided the cDNA or gDNA that made up the material.

Sequenced sample: peripheral blood. This chain connects TRBV11-2 to TRBJ1-6, with D perhaps TRBD1 (6 bases). The source of this sequence is a woman in her 70s with acute or convalescent COVID-19. CDR3 DNA sequence: TGTGCCAGCAGCTTTTCTCCAGGGGTATCGCCCCTCCACTTT. Encoded protein: CASSFSPGVSPLHF.